The rows below give T cell receptor beta chains drawn from one sample of a study of T cell clones after liver transplantation. Sequencing used immunoSEQ multiplex PCR; TCRdb keeps in-frame clones, though not all of them. The top ten hold 2.5% to 3% of the sample, which has roughly 100,000 clones, around 80% seen once. This material consisted of CD4+ T cells from blood, taken about 50 months after liver transplant. The receptors derive from a human patient who received a liver transplant. Some T cells may be the graft donor's. Each CDR3 is given with its conserved first and last residue. The D gene is left open where the match is weak. Expanded clones are given a class, and other clones once, few, many or no size at all.

TRBV4-3	.	TRBJ1-4	.	15	TGCGCCAGCAGCCAAGATGCAGGGGAAAATGAAAAACTGTTTTTT	CASSQDAGENEKLFF
TRBV7-6	.	TRBJ2-7	.	13	TGTGCCAGCAGCTTACCGGGAAGGCACGAGCAGTACTTC	CASSLPGRHEQYF
TRBV7-2	.	TRBJ2-3	.	15	TGTGCCAGCAGCTTAGAAGGACTGAGCACAGATACGCAGTATTTT	CASSLEGLSTDTQYF
TRBV5-1	.	TRBJ2-2	TRBD2	17	TGCGCCAGCAGCTTCTGGACTAGCGGGGTGAACACCGGGGAGCTGTTTTTT	CASSFWTSGVNTGELFF
TRBV7-8	.	TRBJ1-6	TRBD1	14	TGTGCCAGCAACGCCGACAGGGAGGGTTCACCCCTCCACTTT	CASNADREGSPLHF
TRBV28	few	TRBJ1-1	.	11	TGTGCCAGCAGTACCAGCACTGAAGCTTTCTTT	CASSTSTEAFF
TRBV7-9	.	TRBJ2-1	TRBD1	15	TGTGCCAGCAGCTCGTCCGGGACAGAGAAGAATGAGCAGTTCTTC	CASSSSGTEKNEQFF
TRBV19	.	TRBJ1-2	.	14	TGTGCCAGTAGTATTCCGGGGATACCCTATGGCTACACCTTC	CASSIPGIPYGYTF
TRBV5-1	.	TRBJ2-5	TRBD2	16	TGCGCCAGCAGCTACCAGCGGGAGGGCCTGTCAGAGACCCAGTACTTC	CASSYQREGLSETQYF
TRBV7-3	.	TRBJ2-2	.	14	TGTGCCAGCAGCGAGTCCGGGAACACCGGGGAGCTGTTTTTT	CASSESGNTGELFF
TRBV2	.	TRBJ1-5	.	14	TGTGCCAGCAGTGCGGCCTTCCTTAATCAGCCCCAGCATTTT	CASSAAFLNQPQHF